In its sample, the clone carrying this T cell receptor (beta chain) was seen once. Its antigen is not identified. This record belongs to a study of T-cell reconstitution after alpha-beta-depleted transplantation in children. Study-level findings and limits: When one year had passed after transplant, most T-cell counts and diversity came from newly produced T cells. Certain patients had high TCRbeta diversity at day 60, and it came from recipient T cells and thymic progenitors that survived. Expanded graft clones numbering several hundred reportedly gave rise to alpha-beta T cells about two months after transplant.

This CDR3 is 15 amino acids long. The V segment lost 7 bases and the J segment 3 bases; nucleotides outside the gene matches: 11. Looked up from germline, CDR1 is SQVTM and CDR2 is ANQGSEA. The TCRbeta library was prepared with unique molecular identifiers. MiXCR, run by TCRdb on the PCR reads, gives a single entry per CDR3 protein. The table shows about 490,000 distinct CDR3 sequences, with over 9.5% occurring only once. The receptor's source is a child aged 2-15 years with inherited bone marrow failure, due to receive a stem cell transplant. The sample consisted of PBMCs, taken before TCRalphabeta/CD19-depleted stem cell transplant. The chain recombines TRBV29-1 with TRBJ2-2; 7 positions agree with TRBD2. CDR3 sequence: CSAQRASGHTGELFF. The CDR3 nucleotides read TGCAGCGCTCAACGGGCTAGCGGACACACCGGGGAGCTGTTTTTT.